One sample yielded the 25 T cell receptor beta chains listed below, sequenced in a study of shared clonotypes between healthy human individuals. TCRdb's copy holds only in-frame clones and misses some; the assay was immunoSEQ multiplex PCR. Of under 850,000 clones listed, 72% are singletons. The sequencing sample was made of memory CD4+ T cells sorted from blood. This sample's subset: CD45RA-negative fraction. Every receptor here comes from a woman aged 25 to 45 in good health.

This rearrangement joins TRBV2 to TRBJ2-2; D not resolved. Germline CDR1 reads SNHLY; CDR2 reads FYNNEI. V lost 6 bases and J lost 3, with 11 bases in between. This CDR3 contains 14 residues. The CDR3 DNA follows: TGTGCCAGCAGCTTTTCTCTGGACACCGGGGAGCTGTTTTTT. Translating gives CASSFSLDTGELFF. Full variable domain (remainder filled in from reference TRBV2 and TRBJ2-2): EPEVTQTPSHQVTQMGQEVILRCVPISNHLYFYWYRQILGQKVEFLVSFYNNEISEKSEIFDDQFSVERPDGSNFTLKIRSTKLEDSAMYFCASSFSLDTGELFFGEGSRLTVL.

The CDR3 region has the DNA TGTGCCAGCAGTGAAGCGTGGGGGACAGGGGGCAATCAGCCCCAGCATTTT. Encoded protein: CASSEAWGTGGNQPQHF. J is TRBJ1-5 and V is TRBV6-1, with 10 bases lining up with TRBD1. Germline V gives CDR1 MNHNS, CDR2 SASEGT. CDR3 size: 17 residues. The trim removed 0 bases at V and 2 bases at J, leaving 4 bases unmatched.

The rearrangement links TRBV11-2 to TRBJ1-5; D ambiguous. V was shortened by 5 bases and J by 5 bases, with 10 bases between the two germline ends. The germline V gene encodes CDR1 SGHAT and CDR2 FQNNGV. The CDR3 consists of 13 residues. CDR3 protein: CASSVGGYQPQHF. The DNA of the CDR3 is TGTGCCAGCAGCGTAGGAGGGTATCAGCCCCAGCATTTT.

This clone was detected ten times or more. This chain connects TRBV28 to TRBJ2-7; 7 bases line up with TRBD2. The CDR3 runs to 15 residues. V lost 5 bases and J lost 5; bases outside the gene matches: 12. Germline CDR1 and CDR2: MDHEN and SYDVKM. CDR3 sequence reads: CASSPPGTTGHEQYF. The CDR3 bases are TGTGCCAGCAGTCCACCCGGGACTACCGGCCACGAGCAGTACTTC.

V gene TRBV6-6 combines with J gene TRBJ2-5, with TRBD2 matching 10 bases. The J segment lost 5 bases and the V segment lost 6 bases, leaving 12 bases of the junction unmatched. CDR3 size: 16 residues. Per germline, CDR1 MNHNY and CDR2 SVGAGI (reference sequence). CDR3 sequence (DNA): TGTGCCAGCAGGCCCGGAGTAGCGGGAGGAGGGGAGACCCAGTACTTC. This gives the protein CASRPGVAGGGETQYF.

V is TRBV2 and J is TRBJ2-7; 10 bases are a match to TRBD2. Germline V CDR1 and CDR2: SNHLY, FYNNEI. This CDR3 comprises 15 residues. The ends lost 6 bases at V and 1 base at J; junction bases unmatched: 6. The CDR3 nucleotides read TGTGCCAGCAGGGGGACTAGCGAGACGTCCTACGAGCAGTACTTC. Residues: CASRGTSETSYEQYF.

The V gene is TRBV6-6, the J gene TRBJ1-5; D call uncertain. CDR1 is MNHNY and CDR2 is SVGAGI in the germline V gene (reference sequence). The germline V and J ends were trimmed by 0 bases and 2 bases, with 8 bases remaining between them. The CDR3 sequence is 15 residues long. In DNA form, the CDR3 reads TGTGCCAGCAGTTACTCCCAGCGGGGCAATCAGCCCCAGCATTTT. Encoded protein: CASSYSQRGNQPQHF.

The J gene is TRBJ1-5, the V gene TRBV25-1; D not resolved. V was pared by 4 bases and J by 0 bases, with 4 bases between. This CDR3 is built from 13 residues. Germline V CDR1 and CDR2: MGHDK, SYGVNS. In DNA, the CDR3 is TGTGCCAGCAGTGCCAGTAGCAATCAGCCCCAGCATTTT. Its protein is CASSASSNQPQHF.

This clone was seen a handful of times. V is TRBV29-1 and J is TRBJ2-5; a weak D match, TRBD1 (5 bases). Germline V gene sequence: CDR1 SQVTM, CDR2 ANQGSEA. The CDR3 length is 14 residues. The germline V and J ends were trimmed by 3 bases and 7 bases, with 18 bases remaining between them. This chain's CDR3 is CSVDGSSGLGTQYF. DNA of the CDR3: TGCAGCGTTGACGGTAGTTCAGGGCTTGGGACCCAGTACTTC. The full variable domain, rest sourced from reference TRBV29-1 and TRBJ2-5, is SAVISQKPSRDICQRGTSLTIQCQVDSQVTMMFWYRQQPGQSLTLIATANQGSEATYESGFVIDKFPISRPNLTFSTLTVSNMSPEDSSIYLCSVDGSSGLGTQYFGPGTRLLVL.

This chain uses TRBV7-3 with TRBJ2-7; tentative D call: TRBD2 (6 bases). V shed 5 bases and J shed 1 base, with 15 bases lying between them. Germline V gene lookup returns CDR1 SGHTA and CDR2 FQGTGA. There are 15 residues in the CDR3. This CDR3 is CASSPHLGGSYEQYF. CDR3 coding DNA: TGTGCCAGCAGCCCCCACCTGGGAGGATCCTACGAGCAGTACTTC.

This chain joins TRBV10-3 and TRBJ1-2; no firm D call. The CDR3 covers 13 residues. V lost 0 bases to trimming and J lost 6 bases, with 8 bases between them. Germline V CDR1 and CDR2: ENHRY, SYGVKD. CDR3 bases: TGTGCCATCAGTGAGTCGGGTATGGATGGCTACACCTTC. Translated, it gives CAISESGMDGYTF.

V gene TRBV28 combines with J gene TRBJ1-1; tentative D call: TRBD1 (5 bases). The CDR3 length is 15 residues. Trimming shortened V by 4 bases and J by 1 base, and 13 bases separated the two germline ends. Looked up from germline, CDR1 is MDHEN and CDR2 is SYDVKM. The CDR3 is CASSSPGLRNTEAFF. For the CDR3, the DNA is TGTGCCAGCAGTTCTCCGGGACTCCGGAACACTGAAGCTTTCTTT.

The chain couples TRBV2 to TRBJ1-4, with 9 positions matching TRBD1. Germline CDR1 reads SNHLY; CDR2 reads FYNNEI. After removal of 6 bases from V and 7 bases from J, the junction contained 6 bases not matched to a gene. The CDR3 spans 14 residues. CDR3 sequence (DNA): TGTGCCAGCAGCACAGGGGGCGCGGGTGAAAAACTGTTTTTT. It specifies CASSTGGAGEKLFF.

This clone was found a few times. Other DNA sequences of this sample code for an identical CDR3. The chain carries TRBV28 and TRBJ1-5; no reliable D call. The ends were cut back, 3 bases at V and 3 bases at J, with 6 bases in the middle. CDR3 length equals 13 residues. Germline V gene data show CDR1 as MDHEN and CDR2 as SYDVKM. CDR3 coding DNA: TGTGCCAGCAGTTTGGGCAACAATCAGCCCCAGCATTTT. It encodes CASSLGNNQPQHF.

V usage is TRBV4-1 and J usage is TRBJ2-7, with D tentatively TRBD1 or TRBD2 (5 bases each). V was shortened by 2 bases and J by 7 bases, with 15 bases between the two germline ends. Germline-derived CDR1 and CDR2 are MGHRA and YSYEKL. The CDR3 is 14 amino acids. Here the CDR3 reads CASSQPGTRREQYF. The CDR3 DNA sequence: TGCGCCAGCAGCCAACCCGGGACCCGTCGGGAGCAGTACTTC.

The V gene is TRBV4-2, the J gene TRBJ1-2; D ambiguous. The CDR3 length is 16 residues. The V and J ends lost 0 bases and 7 bases respectively, with 18 bases between them. The germline V gene encodes CDR1 LGHNA and CDR2 YNFKEQ. The CDR3 nucleotides read TGTGCCAGCAGCCAAGAGACGATCGGACTCCGGGGTGGCTACACCTTC. This translates into CASSQETIGLRGGYTF.

This chain joins TRBV2 and TRBJ1-1, with D possibly being TRBD1 (6 bases). The CDR3 runs 11 residues. V lost 6 bases to trimming and J lost 8 bases, with 10 bases between them. Per the germline V gene, CDR1 is SNHLY and CDR2 is FYNNEI. CDR3 coding DNA: TGTGCCAGCAGGCCCGACAGGGAAGCTTTCTTT. Translated, it gives CASRPDREAFF.

This clone has just a few counts. The chain employs TRBV7-2 and TRBJ2-3; 13 nucleotides line up with TRBD2. The junction had 6 bases not matched to a gene; V was cut back by 5 bases and J by 10 bases. The CDR3 has 14 amino acids. CDR1 and CDR2 (germline): SGHTA, FQGNSA. CDR3: CASSPAGTSGAQYF. For the CDR3, the DNA is TGTGCCAGCAGCCCCGCCGGGACTAGCGGGGCGCAGTATTTT.

This clone was seen a handful of times. This chain's CDR3 is CASSRLAGGSSYEQYF. DNA of the CDR3: TGTGCCAGCAGCCGTCTAGCGGGAGGAAGCTCCTACGAGCAGTACTTC. The chain links TRBV27 to TRBJ2-7; TRBD2 matches 11 bases. The germline CDR1 and CDR2 sequences are MNHEY and SMNVEV (reference sequence). V shed 6 bases and J 0 bases; nucleotides not matched to a gene: 7. CDR3 length: 16 amino acids.

V is TRBV5-1 and J is TRBJ2-7, with a tentative D call TRBD1 (6 bases). The CDR3 consists of 14 residues. Trimming left V 4 bases short and J 0 bases short, with 11 bases between. Germline CDR1 SGHRS, CDR2 YFSETQ. The CDR3: CASSLGTPSYEQYF. DNA for the CDR3: TGCGCCAGCAGCCTGGGGACACCCTCCTACGAGCAGTACTTC.

This chain connects TRBV29-1 to TRBJ2-7; 7 bases agree with TRBD1. This CDR3 contains 13 residues. Germline V lookup: CDR1 SQVTM, CDR2 ANQGSEA. Trimming cost V 0 bases and J 2 bases; bases outside gene matches: 1. The CDR3 DNA follows: TGCAGCGTTGAAGATCAGGGGGCCTACGAGCAGTACTTC. This translates into CSVEDQGAYEQYF.

The chain is built from TRBV4-1 and TRBJ1-5; perhaps TRBD1 as D (6 bases). CDR3 size: 16 residues. In germline, CDR1 is MGHRA, CDR2 YSYEKL. V was trimmed by 0 bases and J by 4 bases, leaving 13 bases between them. The CDR3 sequence: CASSQDLRQGNQPQHF. CDR3 sequence (DNA): TGCGCCAGCAGCCAAGATCTAAGGCAGGGGAATCAGCCCCAGCATTTT.

This CDR3 is CASSPPRHNEKLFF. CDR3 DNA: TGTGCCAGCAGTCCCCCCCGGCATAATGAAAAACTGTTTTTT. The chain couples TRBV28 to TRBJ1-4; no firm D call. In germline, CDR1 is MDHEN, CDR2 SYDVKM. V shed 5 bases and J shed 4 bases, with 11 bases lying between them. This CDR3 comprises 14 residues.

This clone was counted ten times or more. The rearrangement links TRBV6-4 to TRBJ2-5; the D is unclear. This CDR3 has 13 amino acids. CDR1 is MRHNA, CDR2 SNTAGT, per germline. V was cut by 3 bases and J by 7 bases, with 12 bases left in between. In nucleotides, the CDR3 is TGTGCCAGCAGTGAGTCGGAGTGGGGGACCCAGTACTTC. It codes for CASSESEWGTQYF.

In DNA, the CDR3 is TGTGCCATCAGTGAGCAGGCGGGAGCAAACAATGAGCAGTTCTTC. This sequence encodes CAISEQAGANNEQFF. This sequence joins TRBV10-3 and TRBJ2-1, with TRBD2 matching over 7 bases. In germline, CDR1 is ENHRY, CDR2 SYGVKD. The CDR3 has 15 amino acids. After removal of 2 bases from V and 5 bases from J, the junction contained 6 bases not matched to a gene.